Each of the 18 T cell receptor beta chains below was sequenced from the same sample in a study of response to subunit inactivated influenza vaccine. TCRdb re-called the RT-PCR reads through MiXCR, storing one row per CDR3 protein. In the table there are roughly 760,000 distinct CDR3 sequences, 20% to 25% of which are singletons. The sequenced sample was PBMCs from blood, obtained more than 4 days after vaccination. Receptors originate from a man aged 45 to 65 who received an inactivated influenza vaccine.

In its sample, this clonotype was seen many times. This chain connects TRBV12-3 or TRBV12-4 to TRBJ2-1, with D perhaps TRBD1 (6 bases). V dropped 5 bases and J dropped 9 bases, with 20 bases sitting between them. There are 15 residues in the CDR3. CDR3 amino acids: CASSPPERKGGEQFF. DNA for the CDR3: TGTGCCAGCAGTCCACCCGAGCGCAAAGGGGGTGAGCAGTTCTTC.

This chain uses TRBV4-2 with TRBJ2-4, with a weak D call TRBD1 (6 bases). V dropped 3 bases and J dropped 0 bases, with 9 bases sitting between them. This CDR3 contains 15 residues. The V gene's germline CDR1 is LGHNA and CDR2 YNFKEQ. The CDR3 DNA sequence: TGTGCCAGCAGCCAGGACAGCTTAGCCAAAAACATTCAGTACTTC. Its translation: CASSQDSLAKNIQYF.

This chain uses TRBV3-1 with TRBJ2-5; D might be TRBD2 (6 bases). Germline values: CDR1 LGHDT, CDR2 YNNKEL (reference sequence). With 8 bases removed from V and 0 bases from J, the gap between germline ends came to 13 bases. This CDR3 is 14 amino acids long. CDR3 region: CASVGRQYQETQYF. DNA for the CDR3: TGTGCCAGCGTCGGGAGACAGTACCAAGAGACCCAGTACTTC.

J is TRBJ2-1 and V is TRBV15, with D unclear. This CDR3 region has 12 residues. The V gene lost 6 bases and the J gene lost 9 bases, with 12 bases spanning the gap. Germline V CDR1 and CDR2: LNHNV, YYDKDF (reference sequence). Written as DNA, the CDR3 is TGTGCCACCAGGAAGACGCCCTCTGAGCAGTTCTTC. This gives the protein CATRKTPSEQFF. Filled out from reference TRBV15 and TRBJ2-1, the complete variable domain reads DAMVIQNPRYQVTQFGKPVTLSCSQTLNHNVMYWYQQKSSQAPKLLFHYYDKDFNNEADTPDNFQSRRPNTSFCFLDIRSPGLGDTAMYLCATRKTPSEQFFGPGTRLTVL.

J is TRBJ2-1 and V is TRBV7-9; 8 bases map to TRBD1. J lost 5 bases, V lost 5 bases, and 2 bases had no gene match. This CDR3 contains 13 residues. Germline V gene lookup returns CDR1 SEHNR and CDR2 FQNEAQ (reference sequence). CDR3 residues: CASSRQGNNEQFF. The CDR3 DNA sequence: TGTGCCAGCAGCCGACAGGGGAACAATGAGCAGTTCTTC.

The chain couples TRBV5-1 to TRBJ2-3; no clear D. Germline CDR1 reads SGHRS; CDR2 reads YFSETQ. V was clipped by 0 bases and J by 5 bases, with 10 bases between them. The CDR3 has 14 residues. As DNA, the CDR3 is TGCGCCAGCAGCTTGGCCCACAGAGGAGATACGCAGTATTTT. This sequence encodes CASSLAHRGDTQYF. Drawing the rest from reference TRBV5-1 and TRBJ2-3, the complete variable domain is KAGVTQTPRYLIKTRGQQVTLSCSPISGHRSVSWYQQTPGQGLQFLFEYFSETQRNKGNFPGRFSGRQFSNSRSEMNVSTLELGDSALYLCASSLAHRGDTQYFGPGTRLTVL.

This chain links TRBV20-1 with TRBJ2-1; TRBD2 matches 10 bases. There are 17 residues in the CDR3. The V segment lost 0 bases and the J segment 3 bases; nucleotides outside the gene matches: 8. In germline, CDR1 is DFQATT, CDR2 SNEGSKA (reference sequence). This CDR3 reads CSARDRLAGEVYNEQFF. CDR3 DNA: TGCAGTGCTAGAGATAGGCTAGCGGGAGAGGTCTACAATGAGCAGTTCTTC.

The CDR3 region has the DNA TGTGCCAGCAGCTTCCCAACCCCCCCAGAGACCCAGTACTTC. Translating gives CASSFPTPPETQYF. V gene TRBV7-9 combines with J gene TRBJ2-5, with D hard to call. The CDR3 runs 14 residues. Germline CDR1 and CDR2: SEHNR and FQNEAQ (reference sequence). V dropped 3 bases and J dropped 4 bases, with 12 bases sitting between them.

The chain recombines TRBV7-8 with TRBJ2-7, with 12 nucleotides matching TRBD2. This CDR3 comprises 14 residues. Germline trimming cut 6 bases from V and 5 bases from J; bases unmatched to any gene: 5. Germline values: CDR1 SGHVS, CDR2 FQNEAQ. In DNA, the CDR3 is TGTGCCAGCAGAATCGGACTAGCGGGAAACGAGCAGTACTTC. Translation gives CASRIGLAGNEQYF.

The V and J genes are TRBV6-1 and TRBJ2-1; D possibly matches TRBD1 or TRBD2 (9 bases each). This CDR3 is 18 amino acids long. Looked up from germline, CDR1 is MNHNS and CDR2 is SASEGT. V was cut by 8 bases and J by 4 bases, with 27 bases left in between. As DNA, the CDR3 is TGTGCCAGCGGCGGACAGGGGCGGCGGGGGGGTTTATACAATGAGCAGTTCTTC. Translation: CASGGQGRRGGLYNEQFF.

This clonotype was picked up a small number of times. V is TRBV7-2 and J is TRBJ2-7; 7 bases agree with TRBD1. Trimming at V came to 2 bases and at J to 0 bases, leaving 4 bases not matched to a gene. The CDR3 spans 15 residues. Germline CDR1 is SGHTA and CDR2 is FQGNSA. In nucleotides, the CDR3 is TGTGCCAGCAGCTTACTCAGGGACAGCTCCTACGAGCAGTACTTC. Translated, it gives CASSLLRDSSYEQYF.

This clonotype occurred a few times. The chain couples TRBV7-6 to TRBJ2-7, with 7 bases identical to TRBD1. The ends lost 5 bases at V and 6 bases at J; junction bases unmatched: 7. Per germline, CDR1 SGHVS and CDR2 FNYEAQ. CDR3 size: 13 residues. In DNA form, the CDR3 reads TGTGCCAGCAGCCACAGACAGGGTGCCGAGCAGTACTTC. Translated, it gives CASSHRQGAEQYF. Full variable domain (outside the CDR3, taken from reference TRBV7-6 and TRBJ2-7): GAGVSQSPRYKVTKRGQDVALRCDPISGHVSLYWYRQALGQGPEFLTYFNYEAQQDKSGLPNDRFSAERPEGSISTLTIQRTEQRDSAMYRCASSHRQGAEQYFGPGTRLTVT.

The table lists this clonotype with a few counts. The V and J genes are TRBV5-1 and TRBJ2-1; TRBD2 matches 7 bases. This CDR3 comprises 15 residues. Unmatched junction bases numbered 8, after V lost 5 bases and J lost 3 bases. Germline V gives CDR1 SGHRS, CDR2 YFSETQ. CDR3 coding DNA: TGCGCCAGCAGTCCAACTAGCGTCGGCTACAATGAGCAGTTCTTC. This gives the protein CASSPTSVGYNEQFF.

The chain has TRBV7-9 and TRBJ2-7; 7 bases fit TRBD1. The CDR3 has 12 residues. CDR1 is SEHNR, CDR2 FQNEAQ, per germline (reference sequence). Trimming cost V 6 bases and J 7 bases; bases outside gene matches: 6. CDR3 DNA: TGTGCCAGCAGGACCACAGGGGATGAGCAGTACTTC. Protein: CASRTTGDEQYF.

The rearrangement links TRBV7-2 to TRBJ2-7, with a tentative D call TRBD2 (5 bases). V lost 1 base and J 6 bases, leaving 16 bases between the germline ends. Per the germline V gene, CDR1 is SGHTA and CDR2 is FQGNSA. CDR3 size: 15 residues. CDR3 region: CASSLDLIVGSEQYF. The CDR3 nucleotides read TGTGCCAGCAGCTTAGATCTGATCGTGGGGAGCGAGCAGTACTTC.

This clonotype has a handful of counts. V usage is TRBV6-1 and J usage is TRBJ2-1, with a possible D match to TRBD2 (6 bases). Germline assignment: CDR1 MNHNS and CDR2 SASEGT. The CDR3 has 12 amino acids. V was trimmed by 6 bases and J by 12 bases, leaving 15 bases between them. The CDR3 DNA sequence: TGTGCCAGCAGCGGGGGAGGAGCGTGGCAGTTCTTC. Amino acids: CASSGGGAWQFF.

The J gene is TRBJ2-1, the V gene TRBV12-3 or TRBV12-4, with D possibly matching TRBD2 (6 bases). V was pared by 3 bases and J by 12 bases, with 12 bases between. CDR3 length: 12 amino acids. CDR3 in amino acids: CASSFGGSGQFF. CDR3 coding DNA: TGTGCCAGCAGTTTTGGGGGGAGCGGGCAGTTCTTC.

This chain connects TRBV4-2 to TRBJ2-1; possibly TRBD2 for D (6 bases). The V gene's germline CDR1 is LGHNA and CDR2 YNFKEQ. With 2 bases removed from V and 1 base from J, the gap between germline ends came to 9 bases. There are 15 residues in the CDR3. The CDR3 DNA follows: TGTGCCAGCAGCCAAATTGGAGGGTCCTACAATGAGCAGTTCTTC. Translation: CASSQIGGSYNEQFF.